The 32 T cell receptor beta chains given below trace back to one sample, sequenced in a study of blood T cell repertoires in COVID-19. Clones were read by immunoSEQ multiplex PCR, and TCRdb kept only the in-frame ones, dropping some. The sample carries about 80,000 clones, about four fifths recorded once. What was sequenced was peripheral blood. These TCRs come from a human donor in a cohort sampled during active COVID-19.

This rearrangement joins TRBV3-1 (or the pseudogene TRBV3-2) to TRBJ2-1; TRBD2 matches at 7 bases. The V segment lost 6 bases and the J segment 5 bases; nucleotides outside the gene matches: 13. The CDR3 spans 16 residues. CDR1 LGHDT and CDR2 YNNKEL come from the germline V gene (reference sequence). The CDR3 nucleotides read TGTGCCAGCAGGTCGGCCCCGTCGGGGGGAAACAATGAGCAGTTCTTC. Amino acid sequence: CASRSAPSGGNNEQFF.

The rearrangement uses TRBV27 and TRBJ1-4, with D possibly matching TRBD1 (5 bases). The germline V gene encodes CDR1 MNHEY and CDR2 SMNVEV (reference sequence). V was pared by 4 bases and J by 7 bases, with 10 bases between. The CDR3 totals 13 residues. CDR3 sequence: CASSSRGGEKLFF. The CDR3 nucleotides are TGTGCCAGCAGTTCAAGGGGCGGTGAAAAACTGTTTTTT.

Only a few counts were recorded for this clone. The rearrangement uses TRBV21-1 and TRBJ2-3; TRBD1, as called in the table, went unchecked against the DNA. TRBV21-1 is designated a pseudogene. The CDR3 extends over 17 amino acids. In DNA form, the CDR3 reads TGTGCCAGCAGCAGTACTGCCGGGACAGGGGGCATGGATACGCAGTATTTT. Its protein product is CASSSTAGTGGMDTQYF.

The chain uses TRBV28 and TRBJ2-3; 7 bases agree with TRBD1. The CDR3 runs 20 residues. V trimming: 2 bases; J trimming: 0 bases; junction bases outside the gene matches: 17. Germline CDR1 is MDHEN and CDR2 is SYDVKM. The CDR3 DNA reads as TGTGCCAGCAGTTTAAGGGGGCGTGATCAAGGTGACTCTAGCACAGATACGCAGTATTTT. The encoded protein is CASSLRGRDQGDSSTDTQYF.

This clone was counted a few times. The chain couples TRBV16 to TRBJ1-6, with a weak D call TRBD1 (5 bases). Germline values: CDR1 KGHSY, CDR2 FQNENV. The CDR3 length is 16 residues. Deletions cut 4 bases from V and 7 bases from J, with 17 bases between. The DNA for the CDR3 is TGTGCCAGCAGCCCCCAATCCGCCGGGGGAAATTCACCCCTCCACTTT. It specifies CASSPQSAGGNSPLHF.

The rearrangement uses TRBV24-1 and TRBJ2-5; the match to TRBD1 covers 7 bases. CDR1 is KGHDR, CDR2 SFDVKD, per germline. Trimming cost V 3 bases and J 5 bases; bases outside gene matches: 8. The CDR3 consists of 15 residues. This CDR3 is CATSDRLTGEETQYF. Written as DNA, the CDR3 is TGTGCCACCAGTGATCGTCTAACAGGGGAGGAGACCCAGTACTTC.

The genes are TRBV5-1 and TRBJ2-1; 8 nucleotides align to TRBD2. Germline V CDR1 and CDR2: SGHRS, YFSETQ. V trimming: 7 bases; J trimming: 3 bases; junction bases outside the gene matches: 6. This CDR3 contains 14 residues. The CDR3 spells CASFKTSDYNEQFF. CDR3 in DNA: TGCGCCAGCTTCAAGACTAGCGACTACAATGAGCAGTTCTTC.

V usage is TRBV5-4 and J usage is TRBJ1-1; D perhaps matches TRBD1 (5 bases). The CDR3 is 15 amino acids. Germline CDR1 and CDR2: SGHNT and YYREEE (reference sequence). Trimming took off 0 bases at V and 3 bases at J, with 12 bases between the two ends. CDR3 sequence (DNA): TGTGCCAGCAGCTTGGAGCAGGGCTTGGACACTGAAGCTTTCTTT. As protein: CASSLEQGLDTEAFF.

The chain has TRBV5-1 and TRBJ1-1; D remains unclear. Germline V gene lookup returns CDR1 SGHRS and CDR2 YFSETQ. The V and J ends lost 0 bases and 1 base respectively, with 10 bases between them. The CDR3 extends over 15 amino acids. The CDR3 protein is CASSLEPLKNTEAFF. CDR3 coding DNA: TGCGCCAGCAGCTTGGAACCACTGAAGAACACTGAAGCTTTCTTT.

The chain joins TRBV28 to TRBJ1-2, with TRBD1 as a possible D gene (5 bases). The CDR3 consists of 13 residues. Trimming left V 1 base short and J 4 bases short, with 7 bases between. Germline V lookup: CDR1 MDHEN, CDR2 SYDVKM. CDR3 in DNA: TGTGCCAGCAGTTTATCGACAGCCTATGGCTACACCTTC. It is translated as CASSLSTAYGYTF.

The rearrangement links TRBV5-4 to TRBJ1-4; D may be TRBD1 (5 bases). The V gene lost 0 bases and the J gene lost 2 bases, with 17 bases spanning the gap. Germline V lookup: CDR1 SGHNT, CDR2 YYREEE (reference sequence). CDR3 size: 18 residues. The CDR3 DNA reads TGTGCCAGCAGCTTGGTGGGCCAACCCTGGGGCACTAATGAAAAACTGTTTTTT. Its translation: CASSLVGQPWGTNEKLFF.

The chain links TRBV3-1 (or the pseudogene TRBV3-2) to TRBJ2-5; possible D gene TRBD1, 6 bases. The germline gives CDR1 LGHDT, CDR2 YNNKEL (reference sequence). The V end lost 8 bases, the J end lost 3 bases, and 19 bases lay between the germline ends. This CDR3 has 15 amino acids. The CDR3 protein is CASRKQGNREETQYF. CDR3 in DNA: TGTGCCAGCCGCAAACAGGGTAATCGCGAAGAGACCCAGTACTTC.

The CDR3 DNA is TGTGCCATCAGGGGGACAGGGACTAATGAAAAACTGTTTTTT. Protein: CAIRGTGTNEKLFF. V is TRBV10-3 and J is TRBJ1-4; 9 positions match TRBD1. V dropped 6 bases and J dropped 2; count of bases not matched to a gene: 1. The CDR3 is 14 amino acids. Germline V gene data show CDR1 as ENHRY and CDR2 as SYGVKD.

The V call is TRBV3-1 (or the pseudogene TRBV3-2), the J call TRBJ2-5; 7 bases line up with TRBD1. Germline V gene lookup returns CDR1 LGHDT and CDR2 YNNKEL (reference sequence). V shed 1 base and J 5 bases; nucleotides not matched to a gene: 10. The length of the CDR3 is 16 residues. CDR3 sequence reads: CASSQGIGGFGETQYF. In DNA form, the CDR3 reads TGTGCCAGCAGCCAAGGGATAGGGGGCTTTGGGGAGACCCAGTACTTC.

V gene TRBV7-8 combines with J gene TRBJ1-3, with no clear D. V was cut by 1 base and J by 2 bases, with 6 bases left in between. CDR3 size: 14 residues. Looked up from germline, CDR1 is SGHVS and CDR2 is FQNEAQ. The CDR3 bases are TGTGCCAGCAGCTTAGTCAGTACTGGAAACACCATATATTTT. Protein sequence: CASSLVSTGNTIYF.

The rearrangement uses TRBV2 and TRBJ1-5, with D tentatively TRBD1 (6 bases). This CDR3 has 14 residues. CDR1 is SNHLY and CDR2 is FYNNEI in the germline V gene. Trimming took 6 bases from V and 6 from J, leaving 15 bases between them. CDR3 sequence (DNA): TGTGCCAGCAGGGGGGCAGTTATGGGTCAGCCCCAGCATTTT. Encoded protein: CASRGAVMGQPQHF.

The chain recombines TRBV5-6 with TRBJ2-2, with 11 bases lining up with TRBD2. This CDR3 region has 16 residues. Germline V gene sequence: CDR1 SGHDT, CDR2 YYEEEE. V was clipped by 3 bases and J by 7 bases; unmatched bases: 8. CDR3 bases: TGTGCCAGCAGCTCGGGACTAGCGGTTACTTTCGGGGAGCTGTTTTTT. It encodes CASSSGLAVTFGELFF.

The CDR3 protein is CASSDLAGVETQYF. The CDR3 region has the DNA TGTGCCAGCAGTGATCTAGCGGGAGTTGAGACCCAGTACTTC. V gene TRBV25-1 combines with J gene TRBJ2-5, with 10 bases lining up with TRBD2. This CDR3 region has 14 residues. The germline V gene encodes CDR1 MGHDK and CDR2 SYGVNS. Unmatched junction bases numbered 3, after V lost 3 bases and J lost 5 bases. Full variable domain (rest looked up from reference TRBV25-1 and TRBJ2-5): EADIYQTPRYLVIGTGKKITLECSQTMGHDKMYWYQQDPGMELHLIHYSYGVNSTEKGDLSSESTVSRIRTEHFPLTLESARPSHTSQYLCASSDLAGVETQYFGPGTRLLVL.

This chain links TRBV27 with TRBJ2-5; tentative D call: TRBD2 (5 bases). V shed 0 bases and J shed 3 bases, with 14 bases lying between them. The germline gives CDR1 MNHEY, CDR2 SMNVEV (reference sequence). This CDR3 has 16 amino acids. The CDR3 DNA sequence: TGTGCCAGCAGTTTATCCCGGCGAGCCGGGAAAGAGACCCAGTACTTC. Translated, it gives CASSLSRRAGKETQYF.

V and J are TRBV18 and TRBJ2-7; no definite D call. The CDR3 spans 13 residues. Germline lookup yields CDR1 KGHSH and CDR2 LQKENI. V was clipped by 5 bases and J by 7 bases, with 15 bases between them. CDR3 DNA sequence: TGTGCCAGCTCAACCGGGTTGGAGAGGGAGCAGTACTTC. The encoded protein is CASSTGLEREQYF.

The chain is built from TRBV7-9 and TRBJ2-7, with TRBD2 matching 8 bases. The trim removed 6 bases at V and 3 bases at J, leaving 7 bases unmatched. This CDR3 is 14 amino acids long. Germline V gene data show CDR1 as SEHNR and CDR2 as FQNEAQ (reference sequence). The CDR3 DNA follows: TGTGCCAGCAGTATGGGAGCGGGAGTCTACGAGCAGTACTTC. Translating it yields CASSMGAGVYEQYF.

The chain combines TRBV5-1 with TRBJ2-7, with D maybe TRBD2 (5 bases). Germline V gives CDR1 SGHRS, CDR2 YFSETQ. V lost 1 base, J lost 0 bases, and 8 bases lay in between. The CDR3 is 14 amino acids. The CDR3 protein is CASSLTGSSYEQYF. Here the CDR3 DNA reads TGCGCCAGCAGCTTGACTGGGAGCTCCTACGAGCAGTACTTC.

This chain joins TRBV5-4 and TRBJ2-1; 7 bases are a match to TRBD1. J lost 0 bases, V lost 4 bases, and 7 bases had no gene match. Germline assignment: CDR1 SGHNT and CDR2 YYREEE (reference sequence). There are 16 residues in the CDR3. The DNA for the CDR3 is TGTGCCAGCAGCCCTGGGACAGCCAGCTCCTACAATGAGCAGTTCTTC. Residues: CASSPGTASSYNEQFF.

CDR3: CATGGALNTQYF. In DNA form, the CDR3 reads TGTGCCACCGGGGGGGCCCTGAATACGCAGTATTTT. The chain combines TRBV28 with TRBJ2-3, with 8 bases identical to TRBD2. Trimming at V came to 10 bases and at J to 7 bases, leaving 7 bases not matched to a gene. Germline loops: CDR1 MDHEN, CDR2 SYDVKM. CDR3 size: 12 residues. Full variable domain (outside the CDR3, taken from reference TRBV28 and TRBJ2-3): DVKVTQSSRYLVKRTGEKVFLECVQDMDHENMFWYRQDPGLGLRLIYFSYDVKMKEKGDIPEGYSVSREKKERFSLILESASTNQTSMYLCATGGALNTQYFGPGTRLTVL.

The chain combines TRBV4-1 with TRBJ2-3; no clear D. This CDR3 region has 15 residues. V gave up 0 bases and J gave up 5 bases, with 12 bases separating them. Germline values: CDR1 MGHRA, CDR2 YSYEKL. CDR3 bases: TGCGCCAGCAGCCAAGATCACGGGTTCGGAGATACGCAGTATTTT. Protein sequence: CASSQDHGFGDTQYF.

This rearrangement joins TRBV5-1 to TRBJ2-7, with 11 bases fitting TRBD2. Losses at the gene ends were 3 bases for V and 2 bases for J; bases not matched to a gene: 10. This CDR3 has 17 amino acids. Germline CDR1 and CDR2: SGHRS and YFSETQ. This CDR3 is CASSSSPLAGATYEQYF. The CDR3 bases are TGCGCCAGCAGCTCTTCCCCACTAGCGGGAGCCACCTACGAGCAGTACTTC.

J is TRBJ1-5 and V is TRBV21-1. TRBV21-1 is noted as a pseudogene. The CDR3 is 14 amino acids. CDR3 residues: CASSKNGGDQPQHF. CDR3 nucleotide sequence: TGTGCCAGCAGCAAGAACGGCGGGGATCAGCCCCAGCATTTT.

This clone was seen only once. This chain joins TRBV7-9 and TRBJ2-2, with a weak D call TRBD2 (6 bases). V was pared by 0 bases and J by 7 bases, with 9 bases between. Germline CDR1 is SEHNR and CDR2 is FQNEAQ (reference sequence). The CDR3 loop spans 14 amino acids. The CDR3 DNA sequence: TGTGCCAGCAGCTTAGCGGAGGGGAACGGGGAGCTGTTTTTT. Its protein product is CASSLAEGNGELFF.

The V call is TRBV28, the J call TRBJ2-1; unclear D gene. The V end lost 2 bases, the J end lost 8 bases, and 4 bases lay between the germline ends. Germline V CDR1 and CDR2: MDHEN, SYDVKM. The CDR3 is made up of 11 amino acids. CDR3 bases: TGTGCCAGCAGTTTAGGCTATGAGCAGTTCTTC. This codes for CASSLGYEQFF.

There are a few counts of this clone. The chain is built from TRBV4-2 and TRBJ2-5, with 7 bases aligning to TRBD2. J lost 2 bases, V lost 6 bases, and 6 bases had no gene match. Germline lookup yields CDR1 LGHNA and CDR2 YNFKEQ. The CDR3 is made up of 14 amino acids. The CDR3 DNA reads as TGTGCCAGCAGTCCTCAGCGGGGACAAGAGACCCAGTACTTC. This gives the protein CASSPQRGQETQYF.

The DNA of the CDR3 is TGTGCCAGCACCCAGGGTAGTGGGCGGATCTCCTACGAGCAGTACTTC. Its protein product is CASTQGSGRISYEQYF. The chain employs TRBV28 and TRBJ2-7, with D possibly TRBD1 on 5 matching bases. Germline V gene data show CDR1 as MDHEN and CDR2 as SYDVKM. The CDR3 is 16 amino acids. Trimming shortened V by 7 bases and J by 0 bases, and 19 bases separated the two germline ends.

The CDR3 DNA reads TGTGCCAGCAGCCCTGGGGACTCATATACGCAGTATTTT. It encodes CASSPGDSYTQYF. The chain recombines TRBV7-3 with TRBJ2-3, with a tentative D call TRBD2 (6 bases). V lost 5 bases, J lost 7 bases, and 13 bases lay in between. The CDR3 is 13 amino acids. Germline assignment: CDR1 SGHTA and CDR2 FQGTGA.